This entry lists 16 T cell receptor beta chains sequenced from one sample in a study of blood T cell repertoires in COVID-19. Assay: immunoSEQ multiplex PCR; the TCRdb copy retains only in-frame clones and omits some. The sample yields 200,000 to 300,000 clones, 65% to 85% seen once. Sequencing input: peripheral blood. The receptor source for this set is a man in his forties with acute or convalescent COVID-19.

This chain links TRBV4-3 with TRBJ2-7; TRBD2 matches at 8 bases. CDR1 LGHNA and CDR2 YSLEER come from the germline V gene. The J segment lost 2 bases and the V segment lost 0 bases, leaving 6 bases of the junction unmatched. The CDR3 covers 16 residues. CDR3 in amino acids: CASSQEFGGGPYEQYF. The CDR3 DNA follows: TGCGCCAGCAGCCAAGAGTTCGGGGGGGGCCCCTACGAGCAGTACTTC.

As to this clone: A junction end diverges from the germline sequence, so it may reflect a read error. V is TRBV18 and J is TRBJ1-2; 7 bases agree with TRBD1. The CDR3 has 13 amino acids. CDR1 is KGHSH, CDR2 LQKENI, per germline. The CDR3 bases are TGTGCCAGCTCACCCTCAACAGGGGATGGATACACCTTC. Its translation is CASSPSTGDGYTF.

This chain joins TRBV5-1 and TRBJ2-5; 8 bases agree with TRBD1. This CDR3 region has 14 residues. Germline lookup yields CDR1 SGHRS and CDR2 YFSETQ. J lost 2 bases, V lost 3 bases, and 3 bases had no gene match. Written as DNA, the CDR3 is TGCGCCAGCAGCTACGGACAGGGACAAGAGACCCAGTACTTC. Its protein is CASSYGQGQETQYF.

This clone is a singleton in its sample. The chain carries TRBV6-5 and TRBJ1-2, with TRBD1 matching 7 bases. The germline gives CDR1 MNHEY, CDR2 SVGAGI. V shed 5 bases and J 5 bases; nucleotides not matched to a gene: 11. This CDR3 has 15 residues. CDR3: CASSQGQPSSYGYTF. The CDR3 DNA reads TGTGCCAGCAGTCAGGGACAGCCGTCTTCTTATGGCTACACCTTC.

The V call is TRBV5-5, the J call TRBJ1-1; D not resolved. Trimming pared 2 bases from V and 5 bases from J, leaving 10 bases between. The CDR3 runs to 13 residues. The germline V gene has CDR1 SGHKS and CDR2 YYEKEE (reference sequence). The CDR3 sequence: CASSLSARTEAFF. The CDR3 region has the DNA TGTGCCAGCAGCTTATCGGCGCGGACTGAAGCTTTCTTT.

The chain joins TRBV5-6 to TRBJ2-5; the D gene is possibly TRBD1 (6 bases). V was shortened by 3 bases and J by 2 bases, with 14 bases between the two germline ends. CDR3 length: 15 amino acids. Germline V gives CDR1 SGHDT, CDR2 YYEEEE. The CDR3 sequence is CASSYHRELQETQYF. The CDR3 DNA is TGTGCCAGCAGCTACCACAGGGAACTACAAGAGACCCAGTACTTC.

The gene calls are TRBV5-4 and TRBJ2-3; 9 nucleotides match TRBD1. The CDR3 is 14 amino acids. The J segment lost 7 bases and the V segment lost 3 bases, leaving 6 bases of the junction unmatched. Per the germline V gene, CDR1 is SGHNT and CDR2 is YYREEE (reference sequence). CDR3 protein: CASSSRDRANTQYF. CDR3 in DNA: TGTGCCAGCAGCTCCAGGGACAGGGCGAATACGCAGTATTTT. The entire variable domain, with the rest obtained from reference TRBV5-4 and TRBJ2-3, is as follows: ETGVTQSPTHLIKTRGQQVTLRCSSQSGHNTVSWYQQALGQGPQFIFQYYREEENGRGNFPPRFSGLQFPNYSSELNVNALELDDSALYLCASSSRDRANTQYFGPGTRLTVL.

V gene TRBV6-5 combines with J gene TRBJ1-1; tentatively, D is TRBD1 (5 bases). The CDR3 extends over 12 amino acids. Between the trimmed V and J ends, which lost 6 bases and 9 bases, there was a span of 14 bases. Germline CDR1 reads MNHEY; CDR2 reads SVGAGI. CDR3 nucleotide sequence: TGTGCCAGCAGCCGGCGGGGCTCGCAAGCTTTCTTT. Protein: CASSRRGSQAFF.

The rearrangement joins TRBV11-2 to TRBJ2-2; TRBD1 might be the D (6 bases). The V gene lost 1 base and the J gene lost 6 bases, with 12 bases spanning the gap. This CDR3 is built from 15 residues. Germline V gives CDR1 SGHAT, CDR2 FQNNGV. In nucleotides, the CDR3 is TGTGCCAGCAGCTTAGTAACAGGGACCGCCGGGGAGCTGTTTTTT. This gives the protein CASSLVTGTAGELFF.

The chain is built from TRBV5-8 and TRBJ2-7; possibly TRBD1 for D (5 bases). Germline V gives CDR1 SGHTS, CDR2 YDEGEE. The CDR3 runs to 16 residues. The V gene lost 0 bases and the J gene lost 1 base, with 14 bases spanning the gap. CDR3 in amino acids: CASSLAGRASSYEQYF. The DNA of the CDR3 is TGTGCCAGCAGCTTGGCGGGCAGGGCCTCGTCCTACGAGCAGTACTTC.

This chain joins TRBV7-3 and TRBJ1-1; 9 bases are shared with TRBD1. CDR1 is SGHTA, CDR2 FQGTGA, per germline. The length of the CDR3 is 17 residues. Losses at the gene ends were 5 bases for V and 4 bases for J; bases not matched to a gene: 14. In DNA form, the CDR3 reads TGTGCCAGCAGCCAGGACAGGGGCCTTAACGGGGCCACTGAAGCTTTCTTT. Translating it yields CASSQDRGLNGATEAFF.

V and J are TRBV11-1 and TRBJ2-1; 9 bases line up with TRBD1. The CDR3 spans 14 residues. Germline values: CDR1 SGHAT, CDR2 FQDESV (reference sequence). With 5 bases clipped from V and 10 bases from J, the junction kept 9 bases outside the gene matches. The CDR3 coding sequence is TGTGCCAGCAGCGCGCGGACAGGGGTAAACGAGCAGTTCTTC. The encoded protein is CASSARTGVNEQFF.

The chain recombines TRBV5-8 with TRBJ1-2, with D possibly TRBD1 on 5 matching bases. The CDR3 runs 15 residues. The germline V and J ends were trimmed by 4 bases and 3 bases, with 16 bases remaining between them. CDR1 SGHTS and CDR2 YDEGEE come from the germline V gene. Here the CDR3 DNA reads TGTGCCAGCAGCGTAATAGCGGGACCCGACTATGGCTACACCTTC. Translated, it gives CASSVIAGPDYGYTF. The full variable domain, rest sourced from reference TRBV5-8 and TRBJ1-2, is EAGVTQSPTHLIKTRGQQATLRCSPISGHTSVYWYQQALGLGLQFLLWYDEGEERNRGNFPPRFSGRQFPNYSSELNVNALELEDSALYLCASSVIAGPDYGYTFGSGTRLTVV.

CDR3 DNA sequence: TGTGCCAGCAGCCAAGAATTCCCCAGGACCAAAAACATTCAGTACTTC. It translates to CASSQEFPRTKNIQYF. This chain joins TRBV4-2 and TRBJ2-4; D is ambiguous. Between the trimmed V and J ends, which lost 0 bases and 2 bases, there was a span of 11 bases. Per germline, CDR1 LGHNA and CDR2 YNFKEQ. CDR3 length: 16 residues.

The chain joins TRBV7-9 to TRBJ2-7; D remains unclear. CDR3 size: 13 residues. CDR1 is SEHNR and CDR2 is FQNEAQ in the germline V gene (reference sequence). V dropped 5 bases and J dropped 1 base, with 9 bases sitting between them. The CDR3 DNA reads TGTGCCAGCAGCCCCGTTCAGTCCTACGAGCAGTACTTC. It codes for CASSPVQSYEQYF.

The CDR3 reads CASSNRGKGTEAFF. The CDR3 region has the DNA TGTGCCAGCAGCAACAGGGGGAAGGGCACTGAAGCTTTCTTT. The chain joins TRBV6-5 to TRBJ1-1, with 8 bases fitting TRBD1. Trimming took 6 bases from V and 4 from J; bases not matched to a gene: 7. The CDR3 has 14 amino acids. Germline CDR1 is MNHEY and CDR2 is SVGAGI.